Following are 20 T cell receptor beta chains from one sample sequenced in a study of blood T cell repertoires in COVID-19. The assay was immunoSEQ multiplex PCR, and TCRdb's table has in-frame clones only and misses some. This repertoire shows about 220,000 clones, more than 65% found once; its top ten account for 2% to 2.5%. Sequenced sample: peripheral blood. Receptors were obtained from a woman aged 55-70 years with acute or convalescent COVID-19.

The chain is built from TRBV13 and TRBJ2-2, with 9 bases fitting TRBD2. The germline CDR1 and CDR2 sequences are PRHDT and FYEKMQ (reference sequence). After removal of 3 bases from V and 2 bases from J, the junction contained 4 bases not matched to a gene. The CDR3 is 16 amino acids. CDR3 region: CASSFLAGSNTGELFF. For the CDR3, the DNA is TGTGCCAGCAGCTTCCTAGCGGGGTCAAACACCGGGGAGCTGTTTTTT.

The chain couples TRBV19 to TRBJ1-2; TRBD1 might be the D (6 bases). Germline V CDR1 and CDR2: LNHDA, SQIVND (reference sequence). V was trimmed by 5 bases and J by 3 bases, leaving 16 bases between them. The CDR3 totals 15 residues. In DNA form, the CDR3 reads TGTGCCAGTAGTTCAGCTGACAAGGGGGACTATGGCTACACCTTC. It codes for CASSSADKGDYGYTF.

This chain connects TRBV5-8 to TRBJ1-5, with TRBD1 identical over 7 bases. CDR1 and CDR2 from the germline V gene are SGHTS and YDEGEE. The CDR3 length is 17 residues. Trimming cost V 1 base and J 0 bases; bases outside gene matches: 7. For the CDR3, the DNA is TGTGCCAGCAGCTTGTATCAGGGGGGAGGTAGCAATCAGCCCCAGCATTTT. It codes for CASSLYQGGGSNQPQHF.

The CDR3 DNA follows: TGTGCCAGCAGCCGGGACAGGGGCAATGAGCAGTTCTTC. Residues: CASSRDRGNEQFF. The chain joins TRBV7-3 to TRBJ2-1; 10 bases match TRBD1. V was pared by 5 bases and J by 6 bases, with 1 base of the junction left unmatched. The germline V gene has CDR1 SGHTA and CDR2 FQGTGA. The CDR3 is 13 amino acids.

To note about this clone: Other DNA sequences in this sample translate to the same CDR3. The chain links TRBV3-1 (or the pseudogene TRBV3-2) to TRBJ1-1; tentatively, D is TRBD1 (5 bases). This CDR3 region has 14 residues. CDR1 and CDR2 from the germline V gene are LGHDT and YNNKEL (reference sequence). V was clipped by 2 bases and J by 1 base, with 8 bases between them. CDR3 sequence (DNA): TGTGCCAGCAGCCAACGCGACAGGAACACTGAAGCTTTCTTT. This sequence encodes CASSQRDRNTEAFF.

The CDR3 here is CASSQGGFGANEKLFF. The CDR3 DNA follows: TGCGCCAGCAGCCAAGGCGGGTTTGGGGCTAATGAAAAACTGTTTTTT. The chain joins TRBV4-3 to TRBJ1-4; D ambiguous. V lost 1 base and J lost 3, with 12 bases in between. The CDR3 contains 16 residues. Germline V CDR1 and CDR2: LGHNA, YSLEER.

The rearrangement joins TRBV5-6 to TRBJ2-7, with no clear D. CDR3 length: 14 residues. Between the trimmed V and J ends, which lost 0 bases and 6 bases, there was a span of 13 bases. Per the germline V gene, CDR1 is SGHDT and CDR2 is YYEEEE. The DNA of the CDR3 is TGTGCCAGCAGCTTGGGTGTCAGGTCGGTCGAGCAGTACTTC. This gives the protein CASSLGVRSVEQYF.

Remarks on this clone: The same CDR3 arises from other DNA sequences in this sample as well. The chain carries TRBV5-6 and TRBJ1-1, with 7 bases fitting TRBD1. Germline-derived CDR1 and CDR2 are SGHDT and YYEEEE. V shed 4 bases, J shed 1 base, and the junction held 4 bases outside the gene matches. The CDR3 has 14 residues. This CDR3 reads CASSPGTANTEAFF. In DNA, the CDR3 is TGTGCCAGCAGCCCGGGGACAGCGAACACTGAAGCTTTCTTT.

This chain joins TRBV28 and TRBJ1-4; D gene uncertain. Trimming stripped 6 bases from V and 6 bases from J, with 14 bases between. The CDR3 spans 14 residues. Per germline, CDR1 MDHEN and CDR2 SYDVKM. CDR3 amino acids: CASSLLMPYEKLFF. CDR3 in DNA: TGTGCCAGCAGCCTACTTATGCCCTATGAAAAACTGTTTTTT.

This chain links TRBV6-2 or TRBV6-3 with TRBJ1-1, with 9 positions matching TRBD1. The germline V gene has CDR1 MNHEY and CDR2 SVGEGT. CDR3 length equals 16 residues. V shed 2 bases, J shed 3 bases, and the junction held 7 bases outside the gene matches. DNA for the CDR3: TGTGCCAGCAGTTACCCAGCGGACAGGGGCTACACTGAAGCTTTCTTT. It codes for CASSYPADRGYTEAFF.

This chain links TRBV2 with TRBJ2-1; the match to TRBD2 covers 11 bases. Germline CDR1 reads SNHLY; CDR2 reads FYNNEI. This CDR3 has 14 amino acids. V gave up 9 bases and J gave up 6 bases; unmatched junction bases: 7. This chain's CDR3 is CASSSGGVVNEQFF. CDR3 DNA: TGTGCCAGTAGTAGCGGGGGGGTTGTCAATGAGCAGTTCTTC.

This chain connects TRBV9 to TRBJ2-7; D gene ambiguous. The CDR3 totals 13 residues. Trimming stripped 4 bases from V and 2 bases from J, with 10 bases between. The germline V gene has CDR1 SGDLS and CDR2 YYNGEE. The CDR3 sequence is CASSPGPTYEQYF. DNA of the CDR3: TGTGCCAGCAGCCCCGGTCCTACCTACGAGCAGTACTTC.

The V gene is TRBV30, the J gene TRBJ2-7, with TRBD2 matching over 13 bases. Germline V gene sequence: CDR1 GTSNPN, CDR2 SVGIG (reference sequence). The CDR3 is 15 residues long. Trimming took 3 bases from V and 2 from J; bases not matched to a gene: 4. The CDR3 region is CAWRLLAGGAYEQYF. The CDR3, as DNA: TGTGCCTGGAGGCTACTAGCGGGGGGGGCCTACGAGCAGTACTTC. The whole variable domain, filled in from reference TRBV30 and TRBJ2-7, reads SQTIHQWPATLVQPVGSPLSLECTVEGTSNPNLYWYRQAAGRGLQLLFYSVGIGQISSEVPQNLSASRPQDRQFILSSKKLLLSDSGFYLCAWRLLAGGAYEQYFGPGTRLTVT.

The J gene is TRBJ1-2, the V gene TRBV29-1; unclear D gene. The germline V and J ends were trimmed by 6 bases and 3 bases, with 17 bases remaining between them. The CDR3 runs to 14 residues. Germline V gene sequence: CDR1 SQVTM, CDR2 ANQGSEA. The CDR3, as DNA: TGCAGCGTCCCAACCAGGTACCCCGACTATGGCTACACCTTC. The encoded protein is CSVPTRYPDYGYTF. The full variable domain, completed using reference TRBV29-1 and TRBJ1-2, is SAVISQKPSRDICQRGTSLTIQCQVDSQVTMMFWYRQQPGQSLTLIATANQGSEATYESGFVIDKFPISRPNLTFSTLTVSNMSPEDSSIYLCSVPTRYPDYGYTFGSGTRLTVV.

Remarks on this clone: An end of the junction does not agree with germline; a read error may underlie this. The chain joins TRBV10-3 to TRBJ1-1, with 9 bases that match TRBD1. Germline-derived CDR1 and CDR2 are ENHRY and SYGVKD. The CDR3 sequence is 12 residues long. For the CDR3, the DNA is TGTGCCATCGGGACAGGGAACGCTGAAGCTTTCTTT. Translation gives CAIGTGNAEAFF.

Here the CDR3 DNA reads TGCGCCAGCAGCCAACCCGCAGGACGCAGCGGCAACACTGAAGCTTTCTTT. Protein: CASSQPAGRSGNTEAFF. V usage is TRBV5-1 and J usage is TRBJ1-1, with no clear D. This CDR3 comprises 17 residues. CDR1 and CDR2 (germline): SGHRS, YFSETQ. The germline V and J ends were trimmed by 4 bases and 2 bases, with 21 bases remaining between them.

The CDR3 DNA reads as TGTGCCAGCAGTTTAAACTTAAACACCGGGGAGCTGTTTTTT. The encoded protein is CASSLNLNTGELFF. The chain recombines TRBV27 with TRBJ2-2; D gene unclear. Germline lookup yields CDR1 MNHEY and CDR2 SMNVEV (reference sequence). The CDR3 length is 14 residues. Between the trimmed V and J ends, which lost 2 bases and 2 bases, there was a span of 6 bases.

The V call is TRBV7-3, the J call TRBJ2-1; TRBD1 matches at 8 bases. The CDR3 loop spans 13 amino acids. In germline, CDR1 is SGHTA, CDR2 FQGTGA. J lost 5 bases, V lost 3 bases, and 0 bases had no gene match. The CDR3 sequence is CASSLDRDNEQFF. DNA for the CDR3: TGTGCCAGCAGCTTGGACAGGGACAATGAGCAGTTCTTC.

This chain uses TRBV2 with TRBJ1-2, with D uncertain. The CDR3 loop spans 12 amino acids. V lost 5 bases, J lost 7 bases, and 11 bases lay in between. Germline-derived CDR1 and CDR2 are SNHLY and FYNNEI. Here the CDR3 reads CASSYSSGGYTF. CDR3 sequence (DNA): TGTGCCAGCAGTTATAGTTCGGGTGGCTACACCTTC.

This clone was detected only a few times. The chain links TRBV7-2 to TRBJ2-5; 11 bases are shared with TRBD2. This CDR3 region has 16 residues. Germline CDR1 is SGHTA and CDR2 is FQGNSA. Trimming took 0 bases from V and 5 from J; bases not matched to a gene: 5. CDR3 amino acids: CASSLAASGGLETQYF. In DNA, the CDR3 is TGTGCCAGCAGCTTAGCAGCTAGCGGGGGGTTGGAGACCCAGTACTTC. Based on the CDR3 plus reference TRBV7-2 and TRBJ2-5, the full variable domain is GAGVSQSPSNKVTEKGKDVELRCDPISGHTALYWYRQSLGQGLEFLIYFQGNSAPDKSGLPSDRFSAERTGGSVSTLTIQRTQQEDSAVYLCASSLAASGGLETQYFGPGTRLLVL.